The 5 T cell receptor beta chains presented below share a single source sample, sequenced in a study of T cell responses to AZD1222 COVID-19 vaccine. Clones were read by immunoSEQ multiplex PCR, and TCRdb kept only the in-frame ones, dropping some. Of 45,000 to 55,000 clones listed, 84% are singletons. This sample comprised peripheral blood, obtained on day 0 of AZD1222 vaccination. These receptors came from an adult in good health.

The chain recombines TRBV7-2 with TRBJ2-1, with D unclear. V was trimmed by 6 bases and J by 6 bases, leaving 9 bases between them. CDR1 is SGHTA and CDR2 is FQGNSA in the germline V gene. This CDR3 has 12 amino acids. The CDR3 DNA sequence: TGTGCCAGCAGTGCAGAACGCAATGAGCAGTTCTTC. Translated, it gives CASSAERNEQFF.

The CDR3 bases are TGTGCCAGCAGGTCGGCATACGAGCAGTACTTC. Its protein product is CASRSAYEQYF. V gene TRBV12-3 or TRBV12-4 combines with J gene TRBJ2-7; D is uncertain. The CDR3 loop spans 11 amino acids. V gave up 6 bases and J gave up 4 bases, with 7 bases separating them.

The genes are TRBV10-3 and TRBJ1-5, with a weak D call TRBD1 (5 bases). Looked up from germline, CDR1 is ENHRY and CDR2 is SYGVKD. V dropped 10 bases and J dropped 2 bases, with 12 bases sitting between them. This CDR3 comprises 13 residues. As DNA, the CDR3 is TGTGCCACCCAAGACAGACGCAATCAGCCCCAGCATTTT. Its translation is CATQDRRNQPQHF.

The CDR3 loop is CASSLGQGVKGYTF. The CDR3 region has the DNA TGCGCCAGCAGCTTGGGACAGGGAGTAAAAGGCTACACCTTC. This chain uses TRBV5-1 with TRBJ1-2, with 7 bases that match TRBD1. Losses at the gene ends were 0 bases for V and 8 bases for J; bases not matched to a gene: 7. Germline CDR1 SGHRS, CDR2 YFSETQ. The CDR3 runs 14 residues.

In nucleotides, the CDR3 is TGTGCCAGCAGCGTAGCGGGAGACTCCTATAATTCACCCCTCCACTTT. Translated: CASSVAGDSYNSPLHF. The J gene is TRBJ1-6, the V gene TRBV9; D unresolved. The CDR3 loop spans 16 amino acids. The V and J ends lost 0 bases and 0 bases respectively, with 7 bases between them. The V gene's germline CDR1 is SGDLS and CDR2 YYNGEE.